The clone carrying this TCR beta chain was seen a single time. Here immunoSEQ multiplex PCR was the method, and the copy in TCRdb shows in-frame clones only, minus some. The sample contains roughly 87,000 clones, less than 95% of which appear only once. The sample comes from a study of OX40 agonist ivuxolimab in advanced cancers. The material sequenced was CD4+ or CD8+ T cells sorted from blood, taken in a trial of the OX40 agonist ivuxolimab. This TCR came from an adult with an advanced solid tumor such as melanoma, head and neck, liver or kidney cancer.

The CDR3 coding sequence is TGTGCCTGGAGTGTACGGAGGTACGAGCAGTACTTC. It is translated as CAWSVRRYEQYF. The chain employs TRBV30 and TRBJ2-7; weak D call: TRBD2 (5 bases). V lost 0 bases, J lost 4 bases, and 7 bases lay in between. Looked up from germline, CDR1 is GTSNPN and CDR2 is SVGIG (reference sequence). The CDR3 covers 12 residues.